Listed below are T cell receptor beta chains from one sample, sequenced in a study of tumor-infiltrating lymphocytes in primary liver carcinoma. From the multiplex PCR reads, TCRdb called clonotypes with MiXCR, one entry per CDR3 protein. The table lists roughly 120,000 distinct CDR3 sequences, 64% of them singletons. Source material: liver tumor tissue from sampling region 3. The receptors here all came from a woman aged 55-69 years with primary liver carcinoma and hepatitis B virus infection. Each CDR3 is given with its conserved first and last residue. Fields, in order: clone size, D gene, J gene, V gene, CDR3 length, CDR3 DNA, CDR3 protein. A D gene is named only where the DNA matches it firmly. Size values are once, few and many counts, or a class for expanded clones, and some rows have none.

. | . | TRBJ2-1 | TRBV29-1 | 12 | TGCAGCGTTGATCGGCGCGGTGACGAGCAGTTATTC | CSVDRRGDEQLF
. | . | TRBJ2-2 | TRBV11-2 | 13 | TGTACTAGCAGTTTAGATAGGACTGGGGAGCTGTTTTTT | CTSSLDRTGELFF
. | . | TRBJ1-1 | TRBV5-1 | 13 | TGCGCCAGCAGCTTGGTCGTGAACACTGAAGCTTTCTTT | CASSLVVNTEAFF
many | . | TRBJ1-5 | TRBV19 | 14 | TGTGCCAGTAGTATAGAAGGGCCGGGACAGCCCCAGCATTTT | CASSIEGPGQPQHF
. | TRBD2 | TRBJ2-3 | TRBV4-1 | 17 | TGCGCCAGCAGCATTACTAGCGGGAGGGACCTCACAGATACGCAGTATTTT | CASSITSGRDLTDTQYF
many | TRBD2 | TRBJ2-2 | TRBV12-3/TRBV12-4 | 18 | TGTGCCAGCAGCCCCATGGGGGCGGGAGGGCCGAGAACCGGGGAGCTGTTTTTT | CASSPMGAGGPRTGELFF
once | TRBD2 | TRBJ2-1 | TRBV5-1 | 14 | TGCGCCAGCAACTTTGGAGCGGGAGCCGGTGAGCAGTTCTTC | CASNFGAGAGEQFF
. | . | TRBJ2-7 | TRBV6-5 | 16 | TGTACCAGCAGTTACGATCGCCAGCCGAGCTCCTACGAGCAGTACTTC | CTSSYDRQPSSYEQYF
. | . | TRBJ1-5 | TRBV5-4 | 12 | TGTGCCAGCAGGACAAGGGGGCAGCCCCAGCATTTT | CASRTRGQPQHF
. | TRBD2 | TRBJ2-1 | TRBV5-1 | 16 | TGCGCCAGCACCATGGGCGGGAGGGCCAATTACAATGAGCAGTTCTTC | CASTMGGRANYNEQFF
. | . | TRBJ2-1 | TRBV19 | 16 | TGTGCCAGTAGCCTTAGGACCAGCGCCTTCTACAATGAGCAGTTCTTC | CASSLRTSAFYNEQFF
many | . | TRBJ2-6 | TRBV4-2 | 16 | TGTGCCAGCTCGCGTGGGCCGGGCTCTGGGGCCAACGTCCTGACTTTC | CASSRGPGSGANVLTF
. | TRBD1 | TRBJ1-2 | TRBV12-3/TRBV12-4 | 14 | TGTACCAGCAGTTTCACCGGTGGGACAGACGGCTACACCTTC | CTSSFTGGTDGYTF
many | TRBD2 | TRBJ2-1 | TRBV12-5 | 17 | TGTGCTAGTGGTTTGGCCTCGGGGGGTTTCTCCTACAATGAGCAGTTCTTC | CASGLASGGFSYNEQFF
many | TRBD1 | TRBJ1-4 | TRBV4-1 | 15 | TGCGCCAGCAGCCAAGAGGACAGGGTAGGCGAAAAACTGTTTTTT | CASSQEDRVGEKLFF
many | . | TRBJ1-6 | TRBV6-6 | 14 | TGTGCCAGCAGTTACGGGACAAATAATTCACCCCTCCACTTT | CASSYGTNNSPLHF
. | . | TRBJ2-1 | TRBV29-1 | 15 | TGCGGCGTTGAAGATACAGAGGGCTTGTACAATGAGCAGTTCTTC | CGVEDTEGLYNEQFF
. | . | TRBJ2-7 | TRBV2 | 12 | TGTGTAAGCAAGGGGGAGGCTGGCGAGCAGTACTTC | CVSKGEAGEQYF
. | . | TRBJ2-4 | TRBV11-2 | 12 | TGTGCCTGCAGCTTAGCAGGAAACATTCAGTCCTTC | CACSLAGNIQSF
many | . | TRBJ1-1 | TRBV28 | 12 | TGTGCCAGCAGTTTACGGGCACTCGGGGCTTTCTTT | CASSLRALGAFF
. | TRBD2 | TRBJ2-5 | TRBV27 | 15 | TGTGCCCGCAGACCCGACAGACTAGCCCCAGAGACCCAGTACTTC | CARRPDRLAPETQYF
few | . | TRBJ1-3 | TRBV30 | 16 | TGTGCCTGGAGTGTAGCCGGGTTCAGACTTGGAAACACCATATATTTT | CAWSVAGFRLGNTIYF
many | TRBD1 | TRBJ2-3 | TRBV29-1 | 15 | TGCAGCGCCGAACCGACAGGGGTCCTCACAGATACGCAGTATTTT | CSAEPTGVLTDTQYF
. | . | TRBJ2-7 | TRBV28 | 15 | TGTGCCAGCAGTCAACTACAGGACCGCTCCTACGAGCAGTACTTC | CASSQLQDRSYEQYF
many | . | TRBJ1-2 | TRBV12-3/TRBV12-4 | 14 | TGTGCCAGCAGTAGGAAGGGGGGGCTGGGTGGCTACACCTTC | CASSRKGGLGGYTF
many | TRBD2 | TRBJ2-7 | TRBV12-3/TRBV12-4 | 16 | TGTGCCAGCAGTTTTGGCACTAGCGGGAGCCCCTACGAGCAGTACTTC | CASSFGTSGSPYEQYF
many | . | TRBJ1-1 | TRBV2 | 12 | TGTGCCAGCACGCGGGACGGCACTGAAGCTTTCTTT | CASTRDGTEAFF
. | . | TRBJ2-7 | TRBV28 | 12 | TGTGCCAGCAATTTGTTGGAGCGCGAGCAGTACTTC | CASNLLEREQYF
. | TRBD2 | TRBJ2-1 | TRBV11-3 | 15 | TGTGTCAGCAGCTTAGGGACTAGCAGGACTCTTGAGCAGTTCTTC | CVSSLGTSRTLEQFF
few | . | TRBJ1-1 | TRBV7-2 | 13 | TGTGCCAGCAGCTTAGAGACACTGACTGAAGCTTTCTTT | CASSLETLTEAFF
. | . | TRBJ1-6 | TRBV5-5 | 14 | TGTGCCGGAAGCTCTCGCTTCAATAATTCACCCCTCCACTTT | CAGSSRFNNSPLHF
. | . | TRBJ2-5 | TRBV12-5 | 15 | TGTGCTAGTGGTACCTCGGACGGCCCGGGGAAGACCCAGTACTTC | CASGTSDGPGKTQYF
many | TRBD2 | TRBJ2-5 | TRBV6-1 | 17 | TGTGCCAGTTCGGCCGAAAGGGGTGGGAGGGCCTTGGAGACCCAGTACTTC | CASSAERGGRALETQYF
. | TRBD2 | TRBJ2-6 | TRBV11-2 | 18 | TGTGCCAGCAGCTCAGTACTAGCGCCGGCCTCTGGTGCCAACGTCCTGACTTTC | CASSSVLAPASGANVLTF